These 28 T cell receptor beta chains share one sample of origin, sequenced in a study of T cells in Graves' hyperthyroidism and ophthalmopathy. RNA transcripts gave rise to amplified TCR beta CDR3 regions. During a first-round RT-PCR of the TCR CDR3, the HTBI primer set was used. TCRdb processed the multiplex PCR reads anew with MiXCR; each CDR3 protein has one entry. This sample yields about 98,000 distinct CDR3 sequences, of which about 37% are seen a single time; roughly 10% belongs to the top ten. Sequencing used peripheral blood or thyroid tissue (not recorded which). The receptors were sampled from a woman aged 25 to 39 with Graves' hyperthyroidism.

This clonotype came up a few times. The CDR3 DNA sequence: TGTGCCAGCAGGGACATACAGGAAGGACTGTTTTTT. Its protein is CASRDIQEGLFF. The chain employs TRBV2 and TRBJ1-4; TRBD1 might be the D (5 bases). Germline assignment: CDR1 SNHLY and CDR2 FYNNEI. Trimming cost V 6 bases and J 13 bases, with 15 bases left between them. The CDR3 loop spans 12 amino acids.

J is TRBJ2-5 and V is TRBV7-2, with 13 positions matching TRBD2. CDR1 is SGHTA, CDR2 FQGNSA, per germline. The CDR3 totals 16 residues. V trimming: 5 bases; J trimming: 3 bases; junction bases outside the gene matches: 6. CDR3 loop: CASSLGTSGIEETQYF. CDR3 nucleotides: TGTGCCAGCAGCCTAGGGACTAGCGGGATAGAAGAGACCCAGTACTTC.

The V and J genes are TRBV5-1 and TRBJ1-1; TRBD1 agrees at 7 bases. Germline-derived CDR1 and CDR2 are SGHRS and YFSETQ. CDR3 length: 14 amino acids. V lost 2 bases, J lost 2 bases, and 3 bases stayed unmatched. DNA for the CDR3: TGCGCCAGCAGCTTTGACAGGGAAAACACTGAAGCTTTCTTT. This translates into CASSFDRENTEAFF.

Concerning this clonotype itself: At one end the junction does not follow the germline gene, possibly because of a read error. The CDR3 sequence: CASSKSGAYGYTF. The CDR3 region has the DNA TGTGCCAGCAGTAAATCTGGGGCCTATGGCTACACCTTC. The V and J genes are TRBV10-3 and TRBJ1-2, with D tentatively TRBD1 (5 bases). CDR1 and CDR2 (germline): ENHRY, SYGVKD. The CDR3 spans 13 residues.

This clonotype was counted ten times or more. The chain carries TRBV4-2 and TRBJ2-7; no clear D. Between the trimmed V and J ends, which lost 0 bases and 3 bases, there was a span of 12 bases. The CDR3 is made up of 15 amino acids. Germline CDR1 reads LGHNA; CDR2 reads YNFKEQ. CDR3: CASSQDPQQGYEQYF. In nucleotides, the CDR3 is TGTGCCAGCAGCCAAGATCCCCAACAAGGCTACGAGCAGTACTTC.

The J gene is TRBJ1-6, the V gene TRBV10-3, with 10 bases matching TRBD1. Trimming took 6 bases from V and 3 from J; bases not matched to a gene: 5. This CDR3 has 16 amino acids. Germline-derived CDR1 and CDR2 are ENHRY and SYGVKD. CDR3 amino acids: CAISAGQGFYNSPLHF. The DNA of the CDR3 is TGTGCCATCAGCGCGGGACAGGGGTTCTATAATTCACCCCTCCACTTT.

CDR3 residues: CASSPQGVLGVDQPQHF. The CDR3 nucleotides read TGTGCCAGCAGCCCCCAGGGAGTTCTCGGAGTCGATCAGCCCCAGCATTTT. This chain connects TRBV7-8 to TRBJ1-5; D might be TRBD1 (5 bases). Trimming left V 5 bases short and J 5 bases short, with 22 bases between. The CDR3 runs to 17 residues. Germline CDR1 is SGHVS and CDR2 is FQNEAQ.

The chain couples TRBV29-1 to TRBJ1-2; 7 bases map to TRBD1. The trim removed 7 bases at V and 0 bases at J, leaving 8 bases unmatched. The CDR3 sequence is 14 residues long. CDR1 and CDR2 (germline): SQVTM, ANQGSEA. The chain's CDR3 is CSAAPGQTNYGYTF. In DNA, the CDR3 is TGCAGCGCCGCCCCGGGACAGACTAACTATGGCTACACCTTC.

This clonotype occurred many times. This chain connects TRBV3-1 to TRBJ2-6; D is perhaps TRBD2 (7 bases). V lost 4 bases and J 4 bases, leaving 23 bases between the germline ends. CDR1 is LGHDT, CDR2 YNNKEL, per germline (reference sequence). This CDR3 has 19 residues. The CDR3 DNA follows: TGTGCCAGCAGCCGCCAATCAGCCCGGGGGGCTTACGGGGCCAACGTCCTGACTTTC. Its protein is CASSRQSARGAYGANVLTF. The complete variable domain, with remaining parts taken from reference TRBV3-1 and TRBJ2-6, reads DTAVSQTPKYLVTQMGNDKSIKCEQNLGHDTMYWYKQDSKKFLKIMFSYNNKELIINETVPNRFSPKSPDKAHLNLHINSLELGDSAVYFCASSRQSARGAYGANVLTFGAGSRLTVL.

As DNA, the CDR3 is TGTGCCAGCAGCCTAGAGGCAAGCTCTGGAAACACCTTC. The encoded protein is CASSLEASSGNTF. This chain links TRBV7-8 with TRBJ1-2, with D unresolved. Germline CDR1 SGHVS, CDR2 FQNEAQ. The CDR3 covers 13 residues. Trimming shortened V by 5 bases and J by 12 bases, and 19 bases separated the two germline ends.

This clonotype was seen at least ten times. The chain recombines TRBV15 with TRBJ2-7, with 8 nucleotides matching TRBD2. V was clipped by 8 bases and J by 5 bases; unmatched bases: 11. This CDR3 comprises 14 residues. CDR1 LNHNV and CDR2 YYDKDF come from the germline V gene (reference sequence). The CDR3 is CATLRQRERDEQYF. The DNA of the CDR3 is TGTGCCACCCTCAGGCAGCGGGAGCGCGACGAGCAGTACTTC.

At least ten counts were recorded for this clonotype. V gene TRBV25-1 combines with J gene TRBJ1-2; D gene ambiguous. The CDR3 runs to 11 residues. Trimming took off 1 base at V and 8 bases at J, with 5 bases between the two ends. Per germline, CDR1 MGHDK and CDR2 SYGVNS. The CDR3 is CASSELEGYTF. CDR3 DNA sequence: TGTGCCAGCAGTGAATTAGAAGGCTACACCTTC.

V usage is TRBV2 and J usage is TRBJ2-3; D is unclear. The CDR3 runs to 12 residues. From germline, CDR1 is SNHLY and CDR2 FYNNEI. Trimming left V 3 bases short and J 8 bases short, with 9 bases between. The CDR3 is CASSDPFGTQYF. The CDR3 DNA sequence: TGTGCCAGCAGTGACCCCTTTGGTACGCAGTATTTT.

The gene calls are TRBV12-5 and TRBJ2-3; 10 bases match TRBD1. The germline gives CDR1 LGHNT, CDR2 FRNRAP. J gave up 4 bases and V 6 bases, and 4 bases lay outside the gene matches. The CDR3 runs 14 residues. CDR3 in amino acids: CASGADRGPDTQYF. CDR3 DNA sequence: TGTGCTAGTGGGGCCGACAGGGGGCCAGATACGCAGTATTTT.

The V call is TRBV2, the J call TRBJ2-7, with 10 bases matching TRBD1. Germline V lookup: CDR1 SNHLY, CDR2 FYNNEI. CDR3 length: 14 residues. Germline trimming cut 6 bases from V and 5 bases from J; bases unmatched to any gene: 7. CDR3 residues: CASSRGTGDDEQYF. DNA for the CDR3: TGTGCCAGCAGCCGAGGGACAGGGGATGACGAGCAGTACTTC.

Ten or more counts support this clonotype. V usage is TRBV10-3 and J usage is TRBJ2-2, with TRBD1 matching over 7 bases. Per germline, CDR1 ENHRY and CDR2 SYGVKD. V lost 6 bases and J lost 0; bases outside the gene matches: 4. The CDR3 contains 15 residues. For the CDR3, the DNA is TGTGCCATCAGATCGGGACAGACGAACACCGGGGAGCTGTTTTTT. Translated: CAIRSGQTNTGELFF.

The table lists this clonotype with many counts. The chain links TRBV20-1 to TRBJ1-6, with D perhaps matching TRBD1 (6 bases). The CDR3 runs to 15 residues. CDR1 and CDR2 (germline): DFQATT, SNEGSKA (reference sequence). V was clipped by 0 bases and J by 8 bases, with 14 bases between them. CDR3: CSARDKTRGDSPLHF. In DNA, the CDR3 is TGCAGTGCTAGAGATAAGACTAGGGGGGATTCACCCCTCCACTTT.

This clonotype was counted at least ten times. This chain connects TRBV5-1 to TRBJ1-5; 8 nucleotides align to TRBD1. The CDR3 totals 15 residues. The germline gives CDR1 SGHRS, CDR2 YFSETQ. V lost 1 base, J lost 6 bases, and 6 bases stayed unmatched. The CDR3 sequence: CASSLRGQVGQPQHF. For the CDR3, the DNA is TGCGCCAGCAGCTTGAGGGGACAGGTGGGTCAGCCCCAGCATTTT.

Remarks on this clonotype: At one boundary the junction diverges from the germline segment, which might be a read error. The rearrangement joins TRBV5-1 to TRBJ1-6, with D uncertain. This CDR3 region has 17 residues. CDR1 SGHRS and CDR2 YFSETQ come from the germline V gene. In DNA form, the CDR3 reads TGCGCCAGCAGCTTGGGGTTTGGGAGCTCCTATAATCCACCCCTTCACTTT. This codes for CASSLGFGSSYNPPLHF.

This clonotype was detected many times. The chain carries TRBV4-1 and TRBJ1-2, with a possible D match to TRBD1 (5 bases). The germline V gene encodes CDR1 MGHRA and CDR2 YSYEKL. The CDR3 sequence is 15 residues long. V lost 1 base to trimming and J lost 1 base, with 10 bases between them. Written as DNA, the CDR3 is TGCGCCAGCAGCCAAGGAGACAGTTTTAACTATGGCTACACCTTC. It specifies CASSQGDSFNYGYTF.

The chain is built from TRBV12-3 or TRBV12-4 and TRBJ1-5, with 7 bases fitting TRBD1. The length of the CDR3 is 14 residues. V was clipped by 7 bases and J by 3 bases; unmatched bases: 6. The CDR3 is CASNGRGNNQPQHF. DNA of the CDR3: TGTGCCAGCAATGGCAGGGGGAACAATCAGCCCCAGCATTTT.

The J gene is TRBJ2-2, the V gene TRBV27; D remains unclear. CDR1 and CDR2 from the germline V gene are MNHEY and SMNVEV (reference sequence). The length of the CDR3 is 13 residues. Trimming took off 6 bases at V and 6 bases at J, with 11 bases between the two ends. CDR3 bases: TGTGCCAGCAGCTCTAGATCATCCGGGGAGCTGTTTTTT. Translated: CASSSRSSGELFF.

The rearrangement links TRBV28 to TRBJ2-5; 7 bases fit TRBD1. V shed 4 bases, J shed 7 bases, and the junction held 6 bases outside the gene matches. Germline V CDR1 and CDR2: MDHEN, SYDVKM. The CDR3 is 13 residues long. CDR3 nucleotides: TGTGCCAGCAGTTCCATGCCAGGGGGGACCCAGTACTTC. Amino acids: CASSSMPGGTQYF. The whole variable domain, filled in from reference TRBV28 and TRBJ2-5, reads DVKVTQSSRYLVKRTGEKVFLECVQDMDHENMFWYRQDPGLGLRLIYFSYDVKMKEKGDIPEGYSVSREKKERFSLILESASTNQTSMYLCASSSMPGGTQYFGPGTRLLVL.

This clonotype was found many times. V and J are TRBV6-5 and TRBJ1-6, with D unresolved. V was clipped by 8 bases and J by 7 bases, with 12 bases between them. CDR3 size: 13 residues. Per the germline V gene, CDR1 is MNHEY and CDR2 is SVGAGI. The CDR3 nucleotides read TGTGCCAGCGGTCGATGGGGAAATTCACCCCTCCACTTT. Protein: CASGRWGNSPLHF.

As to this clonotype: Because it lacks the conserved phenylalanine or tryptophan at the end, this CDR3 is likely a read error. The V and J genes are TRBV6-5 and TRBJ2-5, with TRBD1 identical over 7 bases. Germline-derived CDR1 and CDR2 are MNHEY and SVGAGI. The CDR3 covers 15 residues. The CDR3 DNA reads TGTGCTAGCAGGAGGAATCAAGGGGGCGGAGAGACCCAGTACTCC. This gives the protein CASRRNQGGGETQYS.

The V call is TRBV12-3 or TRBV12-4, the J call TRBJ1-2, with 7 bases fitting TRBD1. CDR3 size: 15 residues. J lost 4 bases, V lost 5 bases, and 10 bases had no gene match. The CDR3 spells CASSTSPGTAYGYTF. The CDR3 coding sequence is TGTGCCAGCAGTACAAGTCCCGGGACAGCCTATGGCTACACCTTC.

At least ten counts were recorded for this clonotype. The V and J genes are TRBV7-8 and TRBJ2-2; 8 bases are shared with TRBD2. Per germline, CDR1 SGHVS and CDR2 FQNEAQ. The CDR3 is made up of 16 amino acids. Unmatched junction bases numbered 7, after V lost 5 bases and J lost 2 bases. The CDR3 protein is CASSALAGTNTGELFF. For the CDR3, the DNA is TGTGCCAGCAGCGCCTTAGCGGGGACAAACACCGGGGAGCTGTTTTTT.

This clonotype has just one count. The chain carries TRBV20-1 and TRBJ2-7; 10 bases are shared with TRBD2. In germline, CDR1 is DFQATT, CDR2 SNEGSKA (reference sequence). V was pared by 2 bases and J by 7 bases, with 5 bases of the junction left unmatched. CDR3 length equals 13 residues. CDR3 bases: TGCAGTGCTAGACCTAGCGGGAGTTGGGAGCAGTACTTC. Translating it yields CSARPSGSWEQYF.